The TCR beta chain under discussion was sequenced for a study of HIV-infected children after antiretroviral therapy interruption (dated by TCRdb to 2018 to 2020). About the study as a whole: Eight children, all with CD4+ count above 500 and viral load below 50 copies/ml, were included, of whom four were on planned treatment interruption and four were on continuous treatment. The interruption group had a median age of roughly 9.5 years, compared with approximately 8 years in the continuous treatment group. Most participating children had recorded exposure to EBV and CMV. Samples from the interruption arm were taken at week 0, at week 12, at the end of interruption (week 24 or 48), and about 3 years after the study ended. In the continuous-treatment arm, samples from corresponding weeks 0, 48 and 150 were analyzed. Alongside thymic output measurements, TCR repertoires of children on planned treatment interruption were compared with TCR repertoires of children on continuous antiretroviral treatment.

According to the study, the label for this sample's treatment or condition signals: PENTA 11 planned treatment interruption arm or continuous ART arm. Children from the United Kingdom aged 2 to 15 years who had been given at least three-drug ART for at least 24 weeks were enrolled as participants. Cryopreserved PBMCs containing at least 5 million viable cells were needed, and a few candidate patients were excluded because their viable PBMC yield was low. Naive CD4+ CD45RA+ CD45RO- T cells were FACS-sorted from thawed PBMCs on a FACSAria III cell sorter. After sorting, the cells were fixed and RNA was extracted first with the RNeasy FFPE kit and then with the RNeasy Micro kit. Library construction relied on 3' RACE. TCR libraries were constructed from RNA with a 3' RACE protocol that used unique molecular identifiers to correct for PCR amplification bias. Up to about 12 amplicon libraries were pooled and sequenced on an Illumina MiSeq with v2 2x250 paired-end chemistry. The paper's processing steps were these. Reads were processed with Decombinator to assign V and J genes and CDR3, with barcode-based error and PCR bias correction. Before the Gini coefficient was calculated with the R ineq package, repertoires were subsampled to the same depth. Three approaches were used to assess CDR3 similarity: GLIPH, Hamming distance and a shared triplet metric. The public reads were reanalyzed by TCRdb: fastp trimming at Q25, MiXCR alignment, in-frame beta chains only. Rows with a matching CDR3 protein are joined into one entry that keeps the most common DNA and genes. It is TCRdb's table, rather than the study itself, that gives the V and J calls and clone size. Here the sample has about 15,000 distinct CDR3 sequences; approximately 3.6% occur a single time. 5.1% of the sample is taken by the ten largest.

Details on this clonotype: The specificity of this receptor is unknown. There are no base qualities to consult, and no much larger clone falls within one base.

Points the paper makes about the study in general: Sorted CD45RA+ naive cells might include minor non-naive CD45RA+ populations such as EMRA or stem memory cells. The small number of patients is a limitation, and caution is needed when interpreting the data. The naive CD4+ Gini coefficient rose by the end of treatment interruption, suggesting clonal expansion, and returned to baseline by 3 years. In naive CD4+ repertoires of PTI patients, CDR3 sharing between time points fell after interruption began; many sequences were shared between end of interruption and 3 years later.

The starting material was CD45RA+ CD4+ T cells from PBMCs, obtained from a donor given antiretroviral therapy, either interrupted or continuous. In the paper's terms, the cell subset or site label means: naive CD4+ CD45RA+ CD45RO- T cells. The source of this sequence is a child aged 2-17 years with HIV.

This receptor has the CDR3 CSARSRDRGTDTQYF. The nucleotide sequence is TGCAGTGCTAGATCCCGGGACAGGGGAACAGATACGCAGTATTTT. The chain was built from TRBV20-1 and TRBJ2-3; TRBD1 lines up with 10 middle nucleotides. Including the terminal cysteine and phenylalanine, the CDR3 comprises 15 residues. The retained sequence is limited to the CDR3, 45 bases, with the frame set at the first base. V trim: 2 bases; J trim: 3 bases; unmatched bases: 5. As encoded in the germline V gene (reference sequence), CDR1 is DFQATT while CDR2 is SNEGSKA.